This T cell receptor (beta chain) was sequenced in a study of blood T cell repertoires in COVID-19. Study summary: From the United States, Italy and Spain came samples of acute and convalescent COVID-19. T cells, B-cell-depleted T cells, or PBMCs provided the cDNA or gDNA that served as material.

The length of the CDR3 is 13 residues. Germline lookup yields CDR1 LNHDA and CDR2 SQIVND (reference sequence). The ends were cut back, 5 bases at V and 0 bases at J, with 4 bases in the middle. Authors' analysis steps: Scientists estimated how many nucleated cells there were by amplifying reference gene primers. Repertoires were generated with immunoSEQ multiplex PCR, while TCRdb's copy carries only in-frame clones and drops some. That table gives V, J and clone size, and the DNA gave D and trimming. The repertoire includes about 330,000 clones, roughly 83% of them detected once, and approximately 1.5% sits in the top ten.

Sequenced material: peripheral blood. The receptor was derived from a woman aged 45 to 65 with acute or convalescent COVID-19. The chain recombines TRBV19 with TRBJ1-4; no clear D. The CDR3 sequence is CASSQTTNEKLFF. The CDR3 DNA follows: TGTGCCAGTAGTCAGACAACTAATGAAAAACTGTTTTTT. Filled out from reference TRBV19 and TRBJ1-4, the complete variable domain reads DGGITQSPKYLFRKEGQNVTLSCEQNLNHDAMYWYRQDPGQGLRLIYYSQIVNDFQKGDIAEGYSVSREKKESFPLTVTSAQKNPTAFYLCASSQTTNEKLFFGSGTQLSVL.